Below, 16 T cell receptor beta chains from the same sample are listed, as sequenced in a study of OX40 agonist ivuxolimab in advanced cancers. Repertoires were generated with immunoSEQ multiplex PCR, while TCRdb's copy carries only in-frame clones and drops some. The top ten clones hold more than 1.2% of a sample with around 35,000 clones, 65% to 90% of them seen once. The material was CD4+ or CD8+ T cells sorted from blood, obtained in a trial of the OX40 agonist ivuxolimab. The receptors come from an adult with an advanced solid tumor such as melanoma, head and neck, liver or kidney cancer.

This rearrangement joins TRBV2 to TRBJ2-4; 7 bases match TRBD1. V dropped 1 base and J dropped 1; count of bases not matched to a gene: 10. Germline V gene lookup returns CDR1 SNHLY and CDR2 FYNNEI. The CDR3 runs to 18 residues. The CDR3 protein is CASSEGRGMVGAKNIQYF. CDR3 bases: TGTGCCAGCAGTGAAGGCAGGGGGATGGTAGGGGCCAAAAACATTCAGTACTTC.

The V gene is TRBV7-2, the J gene TRBJ2-3, with D maybe TRBD2 (6 bases). Trimming cost V 5 bases and J 0 bases, with 15 bases left between them. CDR1 and CDR2 (germline): SGHTA, FQGNSA. CDR3 length: 16 residues. In DNA form, the CDR3 reads TGTGCCAGCAGCGTAACTTCCGGGACTAGCACAGATACGCAGTATTTT. Its translation is CASSVTSGTSTDTQYF.

This chain connects TRBV2 to TRBJ2-3; D uncertain. V lost 8 bases, J lost 2 bases, and 5 bases lay in between. This CDR3 has 11 amino acids. Germline CDR1 is SNHLY and CDR2 is FYNNEI. The CDR3 sequence is CASETTDTQYF. Written as DNA, the CDR3 is TGTGCCAGCGAGACCACAGATACGCAGTATTTT.

The chain combines TRBV28 with TRBJ1-2; 9 nucleotides align to TRBD1. Germline-derived CDR1 and CDR2 are MDHEN and SYDVKM. This CDR3 spans 15 amino acids. V shed 7 bases, J shed 4 bases, and the junction held 10 bases outside the gene matches. Here the CDR3 reads CASTTGTGRSYGYTF. CDR3 DNA sequence: TGTGCCAGCACCACCGGGACAGGGCGAAGCTATGGCTACACCTTC.

This chain links TRBV4-1 with TRBJ2-1, with TRBD2 matching over 13 bases. Trimming cost V 4 bases and J 2 bases; bases outside gene matches: 2. In germline, CDR1 is MGHRA, CDR2 YSYEKL. This CDR3 region has 16 residues. DNA of the CDR3: TGCGCCAGCAGCCTCGGGACTAGCGGGGCCTACAATGAGCAGTTCTTC. It translates to CASSLGTSGAYNEQFF.

The chain carries TRBV6-6 and TRBJ1-2; 8 bases match TRBD1. Trimming removed 5 bases from V and 4 bases from J; junction bases left unmatched: 6. The germline CDR1 and CDR2 sequences are MNHNY and SVGAGI (reference sequence). This CDR3 is 14 amino acids long. In DNA, the CDR3 is TGTGCCAGCAGTCGAACAGGGGGACCCTATGGCTACACCTTC. Protein: CASSRTGGPYGYTF.

V usage is TRBV15 and J usage is TRBJ1-4; D gene unclear. Deletions cut 0 bases from V and 2 bases from J, with 7 bases between. This CDR3 is 15 amino acids long. Germline-derived CDR1 and CDR2 are LNHNV and YYDKDF (reference sequence). The CDR3 protein is CATSRESRTNEKLFF. CDR3 nucleotides: TGTGCCACCAGCAGAGAAAGTAGGACTAATGAAAAACTGTTTTTT.

The chain joins TRBV15 to TRBJ2-1, with D possibly matching TRBD2 (5 bases). Trimming shortened V by 1 base and J by 8 bases, and 12 bases separated the two germline ends. The CDR3 sequence is 14 residues long. Germline V gives CDR1 LNHNV, CDR2 YYDKDF (reference sequence). CDR3 bases: TGTGCCACCAGCAGAGTTAGCGACTTCGATGAGCAGTTCTTC. Encoded protein: CATSRVSDFDEQFF.

The rearrangement uses TRBV4-3 and TRBJ1-1; no firm D call. CDR3 length equals 14 residues. Trimming removed 1 base at V and 1 base at J, with 7 bases between. CDR1 LGHNA and CDR2 YSLEER come from the germline V gene. The CDR3: CASSQAVRNTEAFF. The CDR3 DNA sequence: TGCGCCAGCAGCCAAGCGGTTCGGAACACTGAAGCTTTCTTT.

The chain recombines TRBV11-2 with TRBJ2-7; weak D call: TRBD1 (5 bases). Germline V gives CDR1 SGHAT, CDR2 FQNNGV. The CDR3 spans 14 residues. The germline V and J ends were trimmed by 1 base and 2 bases, with 9 bases remaining between them. CDR3 region: CASSLVWGPYEQYF. CDR3 sequence (DNA): TGTGCCAGCAGCTTAGTTTGGGGCCCCTACGAGCAGTACTTC.

This chain connects TRBV5-1 to TRBJ1-2, with TRBD1 matching 7 bases. The CDR3 contains 15 residues. From germline, CDR1 is SGHRS and CDR2 YFSETQ. J gave up 4 bases and V 2 bases, and 8 bases lay outside the gene matches. This chain's CDR3 is CASSFSNRDSYGYTF. The CDR3 coding sequence is TGCGCCAGCAGCTTCTCGAACCGGGACAGCTATGGCTACACCTTC.

This chain connects TRBV2 to TRBJ1-1; D is possibly TRBD1 (5 bases). There are 15 residues in the CDR3. V was clipped by 6 bases and J by 1 base, with 15 bases between them. The germline gives CDR1 SNHLY, CDR2 FYNNEI. The CDR3 DNA reads as TGTGCCAGCAGCCCCCGTTGGGGACCGAACACTGAAGCTTTCTTT. The encoded protein is CASSPRWGPNTEAFF.

The chain links TRBV9 to TRBJ2-5; perhaps TRBD2 as D (5 bases). Germline loops: CDR1 SGDLS, CDR2 YYNGEE. This CDR3 has 16 residues. V gave up 0 bases and J gave up 1 base, with 13 bases separating them. The CDR3 protein is CASSVEGAEPQETQYF. CDR3 DNA sequence: TGTGCCAGCAGCGTAGAAGGAGCGGAGCCCCAAGAGACCCAGTACTTC.

V gene TRBV2 combines with J gene TRBJ2-5; unclear D gene. Germline V gene lookup returns CDR1 SNHLY and CDR2 FYNNEI. Trimming took off 4 bases at V and 5 bases at J, with 17 bases between the two ends. The CDR3 covers 15 residues. The CDR3 region is CASSVKPIEGETQYF. CDR3 nucleotides: TGTGCCAGCAGTGTTAAGCCCATCGAAGGGGAGACCCAGTACTTC.

This clone was seen a few times. The J gene is TRBJ1-1, the V gene TRBV19; D ambiguous. The V end was cut by 3 bases, the J end by 5 bases, with 10 bases between. The CDR3 sequence is 13 residues long. The germline V gene has CDR1 LNHDA and CDR2 SQIVND (reference sequence). The DNA for the CDR3 is TGTGCCAGTAGTATTGAAGGGTGGACTGAAGCTTTCTTT. Translation: CASSIEGWTEAFF.

The chain has TRBV2 and TRBJ2-5; D is undetermined. The CDR3 contains 12 residues. The V end was cut by 5 bases, the J end by 2 bases, with 6 bases between. The germline CDR1 and CDR2 sequences are SNHLY and FYNNEI. The CDR3 here is CASSRTQETQYF. In DNA form, the CDR3 reads TGTGCCAGCAGTAGAACACAAGAGACCCAGTACTTC.